Detailed here is one TCR beta chain. Its matching antigen is unknown. It was UMI-labeled 5' RACE by which the TCR beta libraries were made. TCRdb reprocessed the 5' RACE reads; each CDR3 protein has one entry and no DNA is given. The sample table sets out around 6,300 distinct CDR3 sequences. The entry originates in a study of human CD8 memory T cell subsets. TPEX cells were exhausted-like CCR7+ PD-1+ TIGIT+ early memory CD8+ T cells. General observations from the study: Precursor exhausted T cells shared very few clonotypes with stem-like memory T cells. T cells showing similarly high diversity were the stem-like memory and precursor exhausted cells, not the effector memory cells.

Sequenced: CD8+ T cells from PBMCs. The TCR originated in a human donor in good health.

This CDR3 reads CASSYRGRRSYEQYF. This chain joins TRBV28 and TRBJ2-7; as DNA is missing, the TRBD1 call by TCRdb cannot be tested. Germline V CDR1 and CDR2: MDHEN, SYDVKM. This CDR3 is 15 amino acids long.